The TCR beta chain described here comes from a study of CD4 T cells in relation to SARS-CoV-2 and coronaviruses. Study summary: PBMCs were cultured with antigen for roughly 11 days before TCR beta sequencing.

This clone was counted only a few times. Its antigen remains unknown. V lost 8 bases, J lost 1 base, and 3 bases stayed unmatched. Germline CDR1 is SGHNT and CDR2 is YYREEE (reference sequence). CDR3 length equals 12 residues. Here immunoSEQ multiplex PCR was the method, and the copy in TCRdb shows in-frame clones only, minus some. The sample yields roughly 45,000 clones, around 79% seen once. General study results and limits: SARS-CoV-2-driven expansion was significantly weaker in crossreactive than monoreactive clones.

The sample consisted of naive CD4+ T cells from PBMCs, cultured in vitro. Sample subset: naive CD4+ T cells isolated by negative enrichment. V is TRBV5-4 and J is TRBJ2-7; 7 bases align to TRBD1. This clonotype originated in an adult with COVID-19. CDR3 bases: TGTGCCAGTTCACAGGGGTCCTACGAGCAGTACTTC. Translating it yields CASSQGSYEQYF.